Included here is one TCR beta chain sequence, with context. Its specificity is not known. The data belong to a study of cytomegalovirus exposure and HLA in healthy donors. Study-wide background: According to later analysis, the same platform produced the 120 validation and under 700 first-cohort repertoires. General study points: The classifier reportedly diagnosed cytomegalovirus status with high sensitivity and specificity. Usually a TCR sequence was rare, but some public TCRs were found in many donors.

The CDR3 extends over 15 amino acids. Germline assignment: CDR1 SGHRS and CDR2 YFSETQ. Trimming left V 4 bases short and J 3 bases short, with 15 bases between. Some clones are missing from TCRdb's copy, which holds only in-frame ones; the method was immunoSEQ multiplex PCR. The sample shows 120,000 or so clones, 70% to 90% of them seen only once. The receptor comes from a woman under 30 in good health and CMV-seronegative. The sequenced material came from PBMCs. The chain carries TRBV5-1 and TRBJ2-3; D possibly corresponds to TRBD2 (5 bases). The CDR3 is CASSPSEGWTDTQYF. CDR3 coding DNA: TGCGCCAGCAGCCCGAGTGAGGGTTGGACAGATACGCAGTATTTT.